The sequence of this T cell receptor beta chain was determined in a study of CD8+CD57+ T cells in acquired aplastic anemia. Study-level background: CD4+ and CD8+ cells, once sorted, gave DNA averaging approximately 3 ug.

V gave up 2 bases and J gave up 3 bases; unmatched junction bases: 6. The CDR3 loop spans 15 amino acids. Germline V gene lookup returns CDR1 SGHRS and CDR2 YFSETQ. Profiling that covered TCR beta VDJ and CDR3 relied on genomic DNA as its template. TCRdb itself ran the reads through MiXCR, one entry per CDR3 protein. The sample includes about 81,000 distinct CDR3 sequences, 40% to 55% seen only once; the top ten take approximately 61%. A word on this clonotype: Its specificity is unknown. The conserved phenylalanine or tryptophan is not found at the CDR3 terminus, so this likely reflects a read error.

The study's findings and limits: The same twenty-nine CD8+ CDR3 sequences occurred in patients and in controls.

Sequenced: sorted CD4+, CD8+, or CD8+CD57+ T cells (not recorded which) from PBMCs. The TCR comes from a human donor in good health, serving as a control. This rearrangement joins TRBV5-1 to TRBJ2-7; 9 bases are shared with TRBD1. In DNA, the CDR3 is TGCGCCAGCAGCTTTGAGACAGGGGGTATCTACGAGCAGTACCTC. Protein product: CASSFETGGIYEQYL.